Given below is one TCR beta chain in context. Germline CDR1 MNHNY, CDR2 SVGAGI (reference sequence). V shed 0 bases and J shed 7 bases, with 9 bases lying between them. The CDR3 is 13 residues long. This record comes from a study of cytomegalovirus exposure and HLA in healthy donors. Use of 60 Vbeta and 13 Jbeta primers characterized the PCR. Sequencing was performed with immunoSEQ multiplex PCR; in TCRdb, only in-frame clones are kept and a portion is missing. This sample has 150,000 to 200,000 clones, with around 69% found just once. This sequence joins TRBV6-6 and TRBJ1-1, with D unresolved. The sequence derives from a man in his 60s in good health and CMV-seronegative. Sequenced input: PBMCs. The DNA of the CDR3 is TGTGCCAGCAGTTACTCGAGCGACGGTGAAGCTTTCTTT. It is translated as CASSYSSDGEAFF.